Listed below are T cell receptor beta chains from one sample, sequenced in a study of radiation and T cells in renal cell carcinoma. Measured with immunoSEQ multiplex PCR; TCRdb has only the in-frame clones, and not every one. In the table there are approximately 120,000 clones, approximately 78% of which are singletons. Specimen: blood, collected from a patient whose treatment included radiotherapy and nephrectomy. The receptors here all came from a woman in her sixties with renal cell carcinoma. Each CDR3 is given with its conserved first and last residue. Each record gives: V gene, clone size, J gene, CDR3 length, D gene, CDR3 protein, CDR3 DNA. A D gene is named only where the DNA matches it firmly. Clone size is stated in some rows and not others, as once, few, many or a class when expanded.

TRBV6-1	.	TRBJ1-5	16	.	CASSASQGPGDQPQHF	TGTGCCAGCAGTGCCTCGCAGGGGCCTGGCGATCAGCCCCAGCATTTT
TRBV4-1	.	TRBJ1-5	15	TRBD1	CASSLATGANQPQHF	TGCGCCAGCAGCCTAGCGACAGGGGCTAATCAGCCCCAGCATTTT
TRBV5-6	.	TRBJ1-1	15	TRBD1	CASSLPTGLNTEAFF	TGTGCCAGCAGCCTCCCGACAGGGTTGAACACTGAAGCTTTCTTT
TRBV6-5	.	TRBJ2-2	15	.	CASSTGTANTGELFF	TGTGCCAGCAGTACCGGGACGGCGAACACCGGGGAGCTGTTTTTT
TRBV2	.	TRBJ1-2	13	.	CASSIKRTDGYTF	TGTGCCAGCAGTATCAAGCGGACAGACGGCTACACCTTC
TRBV19	many	TRBJ1-1	15	.	CASLPGGQMNTEAFF	TGTGCCAGTTTACCCGGGGGGCAGATGAACACTGAAGCTTTCTTT
TRBV5-3	many	TRBJ2-7	14	TRBD1	CARSLRDRGCEQYF	TGTGCCAGAAGCTTGAGGGACAGGGGCTGCGAGCAGTACTTC
TRBV2	.	TRBJ2-6	15	TRBD2	CASLLAGSGANVLTF	TGTGCCAGCCTTCTAGCGGGGTCTGGGGCCAACGTCCTGACTTTC
TRBV11-2	.	TRBJ2-1	15	TRBD2	CASSLGREPYNEQFF	TGTGCCAGCAGCTTGGGGCGGGAGCCTTACAATGAGCAGTTCTTC
TRBV6-1	.	TRBJ1-5	15	.	CASSMGVNGNQPQHF	TGTGCCAGCAGCATGGGGGTAAATGGGAATCAGCCCCAGCATTTT
TRBV28	once	TRBJ1-1	14	.	CASSLNLANTEAFF	TGTGCCAGCAGTTTAAATTTAGCGAACACTGAAGCTTTCTTT
TRBV4-2	.	TRBJ2-3	17	.	CASSQVSSAGAADTQYF	TGTGCCAGCAGCCAAGTCTCGTCGGCGGGGGCAGCAGATACGCAGTATTTT
TRBV5-1	.	TRBJ2-2	16	TRBD2	CASSTPAGVGTGELFF	TGCGCCAGCAGCACGCCCGCGGGGGTAGGCACCGGGGAGCTGTTTTTT
TRBV11-3	once	TRBJ2-1	14	.	CASRSDGTYNEQFF	TGTGCCAGCAGATCGGACGGTACCTACAATGAGCAGTTCTTC
TRBV5-4	.	TRBJ1-6	14	.	CASSPGWSNSPLHF	TGTGCCAGCAGCCCCGGCTGGTCGAATTCACCCCTCCACTTT
TRBV11-2	.	TRBJ2-1	16	TRBD2	CASSSSTSGRAREQFF	TGTGCCAGCAGCTCGTCGACTAGCGGGAGGGCCAGGGAGCAGTTCTTC
TRBV7-6	once	TRBJ1-3	16	.	CASSLGQLSSGNTIYF	TGTGCCAGCAGCTTAGGGCAGCTCAGCTCTGGAAACACCATATATTTT
TRBV5-1	once	TRBJ1-1	14	.	CASSLDRMNTEAFF	TGCGCCAGCAGCTTAGACAGAATGAACACTGAAGCTTTCTTT
TRBV5-1	.	TRBJ2-7	15	.	CASSRGHGSSYEQYF	TGCGCCAGCAGCCGAGGCCACGGAAGCTCCTACGAGCAGTACTTC
TRBV7-9	.	TRBJ2-7	14	.	CASSLTQGQNEQYF	TGTGCCAGCAGCTTAACTCAGGGCCAGAACGAGCAGTACTTC
TRBV5-1	.	TRBJ2-6	15	.	CASSQTGFGANVLTF	TGCGCCAGCAGCCAAACAGGGTTCGGGGCCAACGTCCTGACTTTC
TRBV6-6	once	TRBJ1-1	13	TRBD1	CASTTGTGARAFF	TGTGCCAGCACTACCGGGACAGGGGCGAGAGCTTTCTTT
TRBV19	.	TRBJ1-4	14	.	CASSHLTDNEKLFF	TGTGCCAGTAGTCACCTGACAGACAATGAAAAACTGTTTTTT
TRBV11-2	.	TRBJ1-1	17	.	CASSFVEGGTPNTEAFF	TGTGCCAGCAGCTTCGTAGAGGGAGGCACCCCGAACACTGAAGCTTTCTTT
TRBV6-5	.	TRBJ2-7	14	TRBD2	CASRGTSKHYEQYF	TGTGCCAGCAGGGGGACTAGCAAGCACTACGAGCAGTACTTC
TRBV7-2	.	TRBJ1-2	14	.	CASTPSPAGDGYTF	TGTGCCAGCACCCCAAGCCCAGCCGGCGATGGCTACACCTTC
TRBV10-1	.	TRBJ2-1	13	TRBD2	CASSESGGNEQFF	TGCGCCAGCAGTGAGTCGGGGGGGAATGAGCAGTTCTTC
TRBV5-8	.	TRBJ1-2	15	.	CASSLVVRDNYGYTF	TGTGCCAGCAGCTTGGTAGTTCGAGATAACTATGGCTACACCTTC
TRBV6-6	once	TRBJ2-7	13	.	CASSQGDVYEQYF	TGTGCCAGCAGTCAAGGAGATGTTTACGAGCAGTACTTC
TRBV11-2	once	TRBJ2-1	19	TRBD2	CASSLTGLAGGRSYNEQFF	TGTGCCAGCAGCTTAACGGGACTAGCGGGAGGCCGCTCCTACAATGAGCAGTTCTTC
TRBV6-6	.	TRBJ1-1	13	.	CASRPAGPTEAFF	TGTGCCAGCAGGCCCGCGGGGCCCACTGAAGCTTTCTTT
TRBV28	.	TRBJ2-7	12	.	CASTQDSYEQYF	TGTGCCAGCACCCAGGACAGCTACGAGCAGTACTTC
TRBV28	.	TRBJ2-7	14	.	CASSLWGDSYEQYF	TGTGCCAGCAGTTTATGGGGGGACTCCTACGAGCAGTACTTC
TRBV27	once	TRBJ2-7	13	TRBD2	CASSLGGNYEQYF	TGTGCCAGCAGTTTGGGGGGGAACTACGAGCAGTACTTC
TRBV2	.	TRBJ1-2	13	.	CASSVDRNYGYTF	TGTGCCAGCAGTGTAGACAGGAACTATGGCTACACCTTC
TRBV5-1	.	TRBJ2-2	16	.	CASSLATRPNTGELFF	TGCGCCAGCAGCTTGGCAACGCGACCGAACACCGGGGAGCTGTTTTTT
TRBV2	.	TRBJ1-2	15	.	CASSDRGQPSDGYTF	TGTGCCAGCAGTGATAGAGGCCAGCCCTCCGATGGCTACACCTTC
TRBV5-1	few	TRBJ1-4	15	.	CASSLARVEDEKLFF	TGCGCCAGCAGCTTGGCGCGGGTCGAAGATGAAAAACTGTTTTTT
TRBV6-1	few	TRBJ1-6	16	.	CASSEAAFSYNSPLHF	TGTGCCAGCAGTGAAGCTGCCTTCTCCTATAATTCACCCCTCCACTTT
TRBV11-2	.	TRBJ2-1	15	TRBD2	CASSLLAGGRGEQFF	TGTGCCAGCAGCTTACTTGCGGGGGGAAGGGGTGAGCAGTTCTTC
TRBV5-1	.	TRBJ2-5	16	.	CASSVGGFTSQETQYF	TGCGCCAGCAGCGTTGGCGGATTCACATCGCAAGAGACCCAGTACTTC
TRBV7-2	.	TRBJ2-1	16	.	CASSPEVAQGYNEQFF	TGTGCCAGCAGCCCGGAGGTAGCGCAAGGCTACAATGAGCAGTTCTTC
TRBV28	.	TRBJ2-7	15	.	CASSSPRTIRYEQYF	TGTGCCAGCAGTTCTCCTCGGACCATACGCTACGAGCAGTACTTC
TRBV15	.	TRBJ1-5	15	.	CATSRERNSNQPQHF	TGTGCCACCAGCAGAGAGAGAAATAGCAATCAGCCCCAGCATTTT
TRBV4-1	.	TRBJ1-1	14	.	CASRHGIMNTEAFF	TGCGCCAGCAGGCATGGGATCATGAACACTGAAGCTTTCTTT
TRBV19	.	TRBJ1-5	16	.	CASTDGSLYSNQPQHF	TGTGCCAGTACCGATGGGTCACTTTATAGCAATCAGCCCCAGCATTTT
TRBV6-5	.	TRBJ2-7	12	TRBD1	CASRQGGYEQYF	TGTGCCTCCCGACAGGGCGGCTACGAGCAGTACTTC
TRBV5-1	.	TRBJ2-6	16	TRBD2	CASSSGGTSGANVLTF	TGCGCCAGCAGCTCGGGAGGAACCTCTGGGGCCAACGTCCTGACTTTC
TRBV27	.	TRBJ2-3	20	TRBD2	CASRIGGGQGDSWPTDTQYF	TGTGCCAGCAGAATAGGCGGGGGGCAAGGGGATTCCTGGCCGACAGATACGCAGTATTTT
TRBV7-2	.	TRBJ1-5	16	.	CASSVGGKGGNQPQHF	TGTGCCAGCAGCGTGGGGGGGAAGGGTGGCAATCAGCCCCAGCATTTT
TRBV4-3	.	TRBJ1-4	17	.	CASSQGQLPATNEKLFF	TGCGCCAGCAGCCAAGGACAGCTCCCCGCAACTAATGAAAAACTGTTTTTT
TRBV19	few	TRBJ1-1	16	.	CASDSGLRVLGTEAFF	TGTGCCAGTGACTCCGGGCTTCGTGTTTTAGGGACTGAAGCTTTCTTT